The T cell receptor (beta chain) described here comes from a study of shared clonotypes between healthy human individuals. Study outcomes and limitations: Non-shared clonotypes had lower generation probabilities than clonotypes shared by all four sorted-subset donors. As a rule, naive subsets had a larger estimated richness than memory subsets. Despite large depth, rarefaction showed incomplete sorted-subset sequencing. Naive CD4 clonotype sharing across a few donors was approximately 5%.

On this clone: Its cognate antigen is unknown.

Here immunoSEQ multiplex PCR was the method, and the copy in TCRdb shows in-frame clones only, minus some. This table holds approximately 1.4 million clones, about 98% found once. Germline CDR1 reads MDHEN; CDR2 reads SYDVKM. The CDR3 runs 15 residues. V trimming: 1 base; J trimming: 2 bases; junction bases outside the gene matches: 4. The chain links TRBV28 to TRBJ2-7, with 8 bases matching TRBD1. This clonotype was sampled from a man aged 25 to 45 in good health. The sequencing sample was made of naive CD4+ T cells sorted from blood. As for subset: CD45RA+ positively selected. The CDR3 DNA sequence: TGTGCCAGCAGTTTATTCCGGGACAGGACCTACGAGCAGTACTTC. Residues: CASSLFRDRTYEQYF.